This is a list of T cell receptor beta chains from one sample in a study of cytomegalovirus exposure and HLA in healthy donors. Measured with immunoSEQ multiplex PCR; TCRdb has only the in-frame clones, and not every one. The record lists roughly 75,000 clones, of which the ten most abundant hold 4.5% to 6%. The specimen was PBMCs. The source of these receptors is a man between 40 and 49 years old in good health and CMV-seronegative. Each CDR3 is given with its conserved first and last residue. The D gene is left open where the match is weak.

- TRBJ1-3 TRBV5-4 CASSPPPGSGNTIYF TGTGCCAGCAGCCCTCCGCCGGGCTCTGGAAACACCATATATTTT
- TRBJ1-2 TRBV19 CASSFTTTNYGYTF TGTGCCAGTAGTTTCACGACAACTAACTATGGCTACACCTTC
TRBD2 TRBJ2-4 TRBV11-2 CASNNGEGNIQYF TGTGCCAGCAACAATGGGGAGGGAAACATTCAGTACTTC
TRBD1 TRBJ2-3 TRBV7-9 CASRKQGGIDTQYF TGTGCCAGCAGGAAACAGGGGGGTATAGATACGCAGTATTTT
- TRBJ1-4 TRBV6-5 CASSYSMGREAEKLFF TGTGCCAGCAGTTACTCGATGGGCCGGGAGGCTGAAAAACTGTTTTTT
TRBD1 TRBJ1-4 TRBV25-1 CASSEGTGGEKLFF TGTGCCAGCAGTGAAGGGACAGGCGGTGAAAAACTGTTTTTT
- TRBJ2-4 TRBV6-6 CASRLTRGFKNIQYF TGTGCCAGCAGACTTACTCGGGGGTTCAAAAACATTCAGTACTTC
- TRBJ2-7 TRBV5-1 CASSRGGRGLYEQYF TGCGCCAGCAGCAGGGGGGGCAGGGGGCTTTACGAGCAGTACTTC
TRBD1 TRBJ1-2 TRBV5-4 CASRKDRAANYGYTF TGTGCCAGCAGAAAAGACAGGGCAGCTAACTATGGCTACACCTTC
- TRBJ2-7 TRBV10-3 CAISPTGPGKRNEQYF TGTGCCATCAGCCCAACCGGCCCAGGGAAGCGAAACGAGCAGTACTTC
- TRBJ2-1 TRBV25-1 CASTTTGMGYNEQFF TGTGCCAGCACCACTACAGGGATGGGGTACAATGAGCAGTTCTTC
- TRBJ1-1 TRBV4-3 CASSQDTSGITEAFF TGCGCCAGCAGCCAAGACACTTCGGGTATCACTGAAGCTTTCTTT
TRBD2 TRBJ2-7 TRBV4-3 CASSQAWWEGGYEQYF TGCGCCAGCAGCCAAGCTTGGTGGGAGGGCGGGTACGAGCAGTACTTC